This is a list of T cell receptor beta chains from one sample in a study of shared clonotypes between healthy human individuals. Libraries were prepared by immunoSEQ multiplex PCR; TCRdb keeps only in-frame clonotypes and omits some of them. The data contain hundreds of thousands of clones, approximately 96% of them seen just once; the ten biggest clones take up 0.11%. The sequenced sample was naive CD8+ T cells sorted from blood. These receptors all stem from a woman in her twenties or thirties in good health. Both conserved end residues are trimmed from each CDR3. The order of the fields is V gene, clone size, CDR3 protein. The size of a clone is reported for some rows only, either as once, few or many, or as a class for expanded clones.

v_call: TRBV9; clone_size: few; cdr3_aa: ASSVMAGTSNTEAF
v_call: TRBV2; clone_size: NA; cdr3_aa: ASTIRPRESPLH
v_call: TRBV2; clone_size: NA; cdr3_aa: ASRDMANNQPQH
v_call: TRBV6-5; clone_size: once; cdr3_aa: ASSYLAARGNEQF
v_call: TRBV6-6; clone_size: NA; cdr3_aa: ASSYTSSGSTDTQY
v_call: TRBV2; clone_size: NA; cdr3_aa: ASSEVWGAEAGDEAF
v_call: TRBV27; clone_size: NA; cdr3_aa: ASSSEGQGGTNEKLF
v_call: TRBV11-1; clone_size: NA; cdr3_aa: ASSLEGEGFEQY
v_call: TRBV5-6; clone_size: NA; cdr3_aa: ASSLQGTYYEQY
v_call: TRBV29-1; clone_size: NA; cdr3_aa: SVPRLEGLYNEQF
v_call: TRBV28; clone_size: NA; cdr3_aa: ASSPGPSSYNEQF
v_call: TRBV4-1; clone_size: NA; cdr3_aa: ASSQVAAENYEQY
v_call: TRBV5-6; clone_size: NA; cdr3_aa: ASSSGTTSSDTQY
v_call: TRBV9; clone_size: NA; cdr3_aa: ASSVDGHRRDEQF
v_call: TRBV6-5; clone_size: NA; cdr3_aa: ASSYSILSSTGYT
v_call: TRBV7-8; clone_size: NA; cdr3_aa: ASSALAGDYNEQF
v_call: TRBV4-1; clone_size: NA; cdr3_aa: ASSRTGGADTQY
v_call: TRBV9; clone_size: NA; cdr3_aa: ASSAPLTRNEQF
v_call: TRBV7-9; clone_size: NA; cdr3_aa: ASAPGGDLYEQY
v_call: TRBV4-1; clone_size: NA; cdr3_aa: ASSGLYGNTIY
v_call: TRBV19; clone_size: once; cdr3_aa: ASSDSGGLPRETQY
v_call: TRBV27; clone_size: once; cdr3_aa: ASSLIGIPGETQY
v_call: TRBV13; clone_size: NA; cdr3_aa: ASSLGQGEGYEKLF
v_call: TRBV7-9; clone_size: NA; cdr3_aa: ASSLGTGPYGYT
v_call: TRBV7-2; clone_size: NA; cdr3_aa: ASSLDREETQY
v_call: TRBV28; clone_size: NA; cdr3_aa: ASSLDLGGRSYEQY
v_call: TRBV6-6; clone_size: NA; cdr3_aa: ASMGSQTTTYNEQF
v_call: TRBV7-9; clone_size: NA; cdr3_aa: ASTAGPGGETQY